This passage covers 3 T cell receptor beta chains from one sample sequenced in a study of prognosis after radiotherapy for stage I lung cancer (dated by TCRdb to 2020 to 2023). For sequencing, an Illumina HiSeq 3000 was employed. The TCR beta CDR3 region was amplified from genomic DNA by two rounds of multiplex PCR. In the first PCR round, primers specific to each TRBV and TRBJ gene were used, and the primer sequences were filed in Chinese patent CN105087789A. TCRdb passed the public sequencing reads through fastp at Q25 and MiXCR, retaining productive beta sequences. Each record represents a unique CDR3 protein, reported with the most common genes and DNA among its rows. The sample table records approximately 8,800 distinct CDR3 sequences; roughly two thirds of these occur just once. Together, the top ten hold about 19% of the sample. The source was PBMCs, collected before or after stereotactic body radiation therapy (not recorded which). The receptor source for this set is a donor at least 50 years old with non-small cell lung cancer.

V is TRBV11-2 and J is TRBJ2-2; D gene ambiguous. V lost 3 bases, J lost 4 bases, and 0 bases lay in between. Germline V gives CDR1 SGHAT, CDR2 FQNNGV. This CDR3 spans 11 amino acids. The DNA of the CDR3 is TGTGCCAGCAGCTTCACCGGGGAGCTGTTTTTT. The encoded protein is CASSFTGELFF.

This sequence joins TRBV6-1 and TRBJ2-7, with D possibly TRBD2 on 6 matching bases. Germline CDR1 and CDR2: MNHNS and SASEGT. This CDR3 is built from 14 residues. V lost 1 base to trimming and J lost 2 bases, with 9 bases between them. The CDR3 sequence is CASSEVPGAYEQYF. The DNA for the CDR3 is TGTGCCAGCAGTGAAGTCCCGGGGGCCTACGAGCAGTACTTC.

This clonotype is labeled as medium-sized (0.01 to 0.1%). The chain links TRBV10-2 to TRBJ2-1; D call uncertain. V lost 3 bases and J lost 4, with 7 bases in between. The CDR3 spans 13 residues. The germline V gene encodes CDR1 WSHSY and CDR2 SAAADI. The CDR3 nucleotides read TGCGCCAGCAGTGAATCCGTGTACAATGAGCAGTTCTTC. As protein: CASSESVYNEQFF.